The sequence of this T cell receptor (beta chain) was determined in a study of T cells in Graves' hyperthyroidism and ophthalmopathy. Turning to the study itself: Before any treatment, at initial diagnosis, peripheral blood was collected. Regarding the study as a whole: Stable hyperthyroidism and ophthalmopathy were separated using 13 V-J signatures.

The study enrolled patients aged 18 to 65 with newly diagnosed hyperthyroidism of under 2 months' duration. Germline V lookup: CDR1 SGHAT, CDR2 FQDESV (reference sequence). The length of the CDR3 is 13 residues. V lost 6 bases to trimming and J lost 0 bases, with 6 bases between them. Researchers took RNA transcripts and amplified the TCR beta CDR3 regions from them. RT-PCR in the first round (using the HTBI primer set) targeted the TCR CDR3. MiXCR, applied by TCRdb to the multiplex PCR reads, yields one record per CDR3 protein. Here the sample spans 650,000 to 750,000 distinct CDR3 sequences, 14% being singletons. This clonotype was observed at least ten times. Antigen specificity is unknown.

The material sequenced was blood. The rearrangement joins TRBV11-1 to TRBJ1-5; no clear D gene. The source of this sequence is a woman in her late teens or twenties with Graves' hyperthyroidism. As DNA, the CDR3 is TGTGCCAGCAGTCTACATAGCAATCAGCCCCAGCATTTT. Translating gives CASSLHSNQPQHF.